The entry that follows covers one T cell receptor beta chain sequence. Its antigen is not yet known. There are no base qualities to consult, and no much larger clone falls within one base. Collaborating institutions collected whole blood in K2EDTA tubes following their own protocols. For TCRbeta analysis, collaborator samples were shipped as frozen whole blood, as isolated PBMCs, or as DNA extracted from either sample type. The record originates from a study of blood T cell repertoires in COVID-19 (dated by TCRdb to the early 2020s). General notes on the study: Collaborator samples came from the United States, Italy and Spain and covered acute and convalescent phases of COVID-19. The material from the prospective study consisted of cDNA or gDNA derived from T cells, B-cell-depleted T cells, or PBMCs. Subjects who had been exposed to COVID-19, were actively infected with it, or had recovered from it provided the deeply sampled blood TCRbeta repertoires that made up the dataset. The repertoires were released in a freely available public database intended as a resource for research on the immune response to SARS-CoV-2. The samples were drawn from the first 160 participants of the ongoing ImmuneRACE study and from 1,254 subjects provided by 6 global collaborators. A de-identified subject ID, COVID-19 status, age in years and sex were almost always included in the sample metadata. Where available, HLA class I and class II types were taken from metadata supplied by the sample provider and were not determined by assay-based typing.

The immunoSEQ Assay, a bias-controlled multiplex PCR, was used to amplify TCRbeta CDR3 regions from genomic DNA. The paper's data handling went like this. Within the assay, amplification of reference gene primers was used to estimate how many nucleated cells each sample contained. To quantify the absolute abundance of each unique TCRbeta CDR3 rearrangement, sequence reads were collapsed and filtered. For each sample, productive Simpson clonality was calculated as the square root of Simpson's diversity index across productive rearrangements. TCRdb limited this immuneACCESS table to in-frame rearrangements with V and J called. A share of clones is missing; checked studies link under half to unresolved V genes, and the rest is unexplained. V, J and clone size reflect that table, while D and trimming were determined from the DNA. The sample contains some 200,000 clones, roughly four fifths of them found a single time. Around 6.1% of the sample is held by the ten biggest clonotypes.

The investigation overall reported the following: The quantity of clinical and demographic metadata differed by source and by participant and was supplied without curation.

The CDR1 and CDR2 encoded by the germline V gene are MGHRA and YSYEKL. Unmatched junction bases come to 9, with V trimmed by 3 bases and J by 5 bases. Measured from the cysteine to the phenylalanine, the CDR3 is 15 residues long. Just CDR3 DNA is preserved here, 45 bases in frame from base 1. This clonotype was sampled from a middle-aged woman with acute or convalescent COVID-19. The chain was built from TRBV4-1 and TRBJ2-7; 8 of the junction bases match TRBD1. Sequencing was carried out using peripheral blood. The CDR3 sequence is CASSHPNRGINEQYF. The DNA sequence reads TGCGCCAGCAGCCACCCAAACAGGGGGATAAACGAGCAGTACTTC.